This T cell receptor beta chain was profiled in a study of neurological immune-mediated disorders. The V and J ends lost 4 bases and 8 bases, in that order; junction bases with no gene match: 18. CDR1 SGHKS and CDR2 YYEKEE come from the germline V gene (reference sequence). CDR3 size: 18 residues. The method for making cDNA was 5'RACE, and it used 10-nucleotide random UMIs. MiXCR, applied by TCRdb to the 5' RACE reads, yields one record per CDR3 protein. The table records tens of thousands of distinct CDR3 sequences, about 2.5% of them present only once. Broader study findings: It was HTLV-1-associated myelopathy that showed the most TCR clonal expansion, while multiple sclerosis showed the least, falling below healthy controls. Phylogenetic grouping placed 18 of 34 multiple sclerosis patients' repertoires in one related-CDR3 cluster, a possible signature. The study found no CDR3 amino acid sequences shared by expanded clones across subjects, suggesting private repertoires in all groups.

This clonotype showed up many times. As yet, its antigen is unknown. Sequencing was done on a sample of PBMCs. This receptor was identified in a man aged 50-59 years with multiple sclerosis. J is TRBJ1-4 and V is TRBV5-5, with 9 bases aligning to TRBD1. The CDR3 region has the DNA TGTGCCAGCAGCCGAATCTACCGGGACAGGGTCATGAGGGAAAAACTGTTTTTT. This translates into CASSRIYRDRVMREKLFF.